This T cell receptor (beta chain) was identified during a study of blood T cell repertoires in COVID-19. Study summary: Nucleic acid was either cDNA or gDNA, and it came from T cells, B-cell-depleted T cells, or PBMCs.

This clone was observed once. The germline V gene encodes CDR1 SGHTA and CDR2 FQGNSA. The V and J ends lost 6 bases and 7 bases respectively, with 16 bases between them. CDR3 length: 14 residues. Per the authors' pipeline: The assay estimated nucleated cells by amplifying reference gene primers. Profiled with immunoSEQ multiplex PCR; TCRdb holds only in-frame clones, not every one. That table is the source of V, J and clone size, and D and trimming were worked out from the DNA. The sample records about 310,000 clones, around nine tenths being singletons. Material for sequencing was peripheral blood. This TCR was recovered from a man aged 45-65 years with active or convalescent COVID-19. The rearrangement joins TRBV7-2 to TRBJ1-5, with unresolved D. The CDR3 here is CASSPTGMIQPQHF. In DNA form, the CDR3 reads TGTGCCAGCAGTCCGACGGGAATGATACAGCCCCAGCATTTT.